Shown below are 13 T cell receptor beta chains from a single sample sequenced in a study of blood T cell repertoires in COVID-19. Assay: immunoSEQ multiplex PCR; the TCRdb copy retains only in-frame clones and omits some. The sample shows approximately 98,000 clones, about 83% of them seen only once. Sequences were obtained from peripheral blood. These receptors all stem from a woman in her sixties or seventies with acute or convalescent COVID-19.

The rearrangement uses TRBV13 and TRBJ2-7; 9 bases map to TRBD1. Per germline, CDR1 PRHDT and CDR2 FYEKMQ (reference sequence). The J segment lost 7 bases and the V segment lost 5 bases, leaving 12 bases of the junction unmatched. CDR3 length: 15 amino acids. CDR3 in amino acids: CASSKQGAGVREQYF. The CDR3 DNA is TGTGCCAGCAGCAAACAGGGGGCCGGTGTTAGGGAGCAGTACTTC.

V gene TRBV9 combines with J gene TRBJ1-6; D gene ambiguous. Germline V lookup: CDR1 SGDLS, CDR2 YYNGEE. V lost 3 bases and J 8 bases, leaving 15 bases between the germline ends. The CDR3 has 15 residues. CDR3 DNA sequence: TGTGCCAGCAGCGCCCGATCGGGGTGGGATTCACCCCTCCACTTT. This encodes CASSARSGWDSPLHF.

This chain joins TRBV5-1 and TRBJ2-1, with 10 bases identical to TRBD2. Trimming took 4 bases from V and 3 from J; bases not matched to a gene: 4. This CDR3 contains 15 residues. The germline gives CDR1 SGHRS, CDR2 YFSETQ. The chain's CDR3 is CASSPGLASYNEQFF. CDR3 sequence (DNA): TGCGCCAGCAGCCCGGGACTAGCGAGCTACAATGAGCAGTTCTTC. The entire variable domain, with the rest obtained from reference TRBV5-1 and TRBJ2-1, is as follows: KAGVTQTPRYLIKTRGQQVTLSCSPISGHRSVSWYQQTPGQGLQFLFEYFSETQRNKGNFPGRFSGRQFSNSRSEMNVSTLELGDSALYLCASSPGLASYNEQFFGPGTRLTVL.

The J gene is TRBJ1-1, the V gene TRBV9; 8 bases match TRBD1. Trimming cost V 0 bases and J 4 bases; bases outside gene matches: 2. Germline-derived CDR1 and CDR2 are SGDLS and YYNGEE. This CDR3 region has 14 residues. CDR3 amino acids: CASSVGRGRTEAFF. The CDR3 DNA reads as TGTGCCAGCAGCGTAGGCAGGGGGCGCACTGAAGCTTTCTTT.

The chain carries TRBV7-8 and TRBJ1-5; TRBD1 matches 7 bases. CDR3 length: 14 amino acids. Germline V lookup: CDR1 SGHVS, CDR2 FQNEAQ. Unmatched junction bases numbered 8, after V lost 5 bases and J lost 7 bases. DNA for the CDR3: TGTGCCAGCAGCCAGGGGGGGCCTCGCCAGCCCCAGCATTTT. It specifies CASSQGGPRQPQHF.

The rearrangement links TRBV5-5 to TRBJ1-4, with TRBD1 identical over 8 bases. Losses at the gene ends were 3 bases for V and 0 bases for J; bases not matched to a gene: 4. The CDR3 extends over 16 amino acids. Germline V CDR1 and CDR2: SGHKS, YYEKEE (reference sequence). The CDR3, as DNA: TGTGCCAGCAGCTACCCAGGGGGCCCAACTAATGAAAAACTGTTTTTT. Amino acids: CASSYPGGPTNEKLFF.

This rearrangement joins TRBV7-9 to TRBJ1-1; D gene unclear. Trimming took 5 bases from V and 0 from J, leaving 7 bases between them. CDR3 size: 13 residues. Germline assignment: CDR1 SEHNR and CDR2 FQNEAQ (reference sequence). CDR3 in amino acids: CASSLHMNTEAFF. In DNA form, the CDR3 reads TGTGCCAGCAGCCTCCACATGAACACTGAAGCTTTCTTT.

This clone occurred a few times. This chain uses TRBV4-3 with TRBJ2-1, with 8 nucleotides matching TRBD1. This CDR3 has 15 amino acids. The germline CDR1 and CDR2 sequences are LGHNA and YSLEER. J was trimmed by 9 bases and V by 0 bases; bases with no gene match: 7. The CDR3 nucleotides read TGCGCCAGCAGCCAAGAAGGCCAGGGGGCATCTGAGCAGTTCTTC. Its protein product is CASSQEGQGASEQFF.

The chain joins TRBV7-9 to TRBJ1-5; 7 nucleotides agree with TRBD1. V shed 5 bases and J 5 bases; nucleotides not matched to a gene: 15. Germline assignment: CDR1 SEHNR and CDR2 FQNEAQ (reference sequence). This CDR3 has 17 residues. The DNA for the CDR3 is TGTGCCAGCAGCGGACATCAGAAGGGGGCCTTGGATCAGCCCCAGCATTTT. Encoded protein: CASSGHQKGALDQPQHF.

The V and J genes are TRBV18 and TRBJ1-1, with a weak D call TRBD1 (6 bases). The CDR3 is 15 amino acids. CDR1 is KGHSH, CDR2 LQKENI, per germline. The germline V and J ends were trimmed by 4 bases and 2 bases, with 14 bases remaining between them. CDR3 coding DNA: TGTGCCAGCTCACTTAACAGGGTTCTCAACACTGAAGCTTTCTTT. Amino acid sequence: CASSLNRVLNTEAFF.

The chain carries TRBV3-1 (or the pseudogene TRBV3-2) and TRBJ2-5; 8 bases fit TRBD2. Trimming took 0 bases from V and 5 from J; bases not matched to a gene: 20. Germline lookup yields CDR1 LGHDT and CDR2 YNNKEL (reference sequence). The CDR3 covers 20 residues. The CDR3: CASSQEPLGAGTSFGETQYF. CDR3 DNA sequence: TGTGCCAGCAGCCAAGAACCCTTAGGCGCGGGGACTAGTTTCGGGGAGACCCAGTACTTC.

The chain combines TRBV28 with TRBJ1-5; D call uncertain. The germline V and J ends were trimmed by 2 bases and 7 bases, with 12 bases remaining between them. In germline, CDR1 is MDHEN, CDR2 SYDVKM. This CDR3 region has 14 residues. The DNA for the CDR3 is TGTGCCAGCAGTTTAGGTCATCCGGTCCAGCCCCAGCATTTT. Its translation: CASSLGHPVQPQHF. Full variable domain (rest looked up from reference TRBV28 and TRBJ1-5): DVKVTQSSRYLVKRTGEKVFLECVQDMDHENMFWYRQDPGLGLRLIYFSYDVKMKEKGDIPEGYSVSREKKERFSLILESASTNQTSMYLCASSLGHPVQPQHFGDGTRLSIL.

The CDR3 spells CASSRTAVQETQYF. The CDR3 bases are TGTGCCAGCAGCAGGACAGCGGTACAAGAGACCCAGTACTTC. The chain has TRBV11-2 and TRBJ2-5, with D possibly being TRBD1 (6 bases). CDR3 length: 14 amino acids. V was clipped by 5 bases and J by 2 bases, with 12 bases between them. CDR1 is SGHAT and CDR2 is FQNNGV in the germline V gene. The whole variable domain, filled in from reference TRBV11-2 and TRBJ2-5, reads EAGVAQSPRYKIIEKRQSVAFWCNPISGHATLYWYQQILGQGPKLLIQFQNNGVVDDSQLPKDRFSAERLKGVDSTLKIQPAKLEDSAVYLCASSRTAVQETQYFGPGTRLLVL.